This TCR beta chain stems from a study of OX40 agonist ivuxolimab in advanced cancers. The overall study: Earlier treatment with anti-PD-1, anti-PD-L1 or anti-CTLA-4 was permitted, and 35% to 40% had received some.

Data came from immunoSEQ multiplex PCR; TCRdb stores just in-frame clones and leaves some out. The sample lists around 46,000 clones, more than 70% seen once, with roughly 3% in the top ten. Trimming removed 0 bases at V and 10 bases at J, with 5 bases between. This CDR3 spans 11 amino acids. Germline V gene data show CDR1 as SGHNT and CDR2 as YYREEE (reference sequence). The sequencing used CD4+ or CD8+ T cells sorted from blood, collected in a trial of the OX40 agonist ivuxolimab. J is TRBJ2-1 and V is TRBV5-4; D unresolved. The receptor comes from an adult with an advanced solid tumor such as melanoma, head and neck, liver or kidney cancer. This CDR3 reads CASSLEVEQFF. In DNA form, the CDR3 reads TGTGCCAGCAGCTTGGAGGTAGAGCAGTTCTTC.